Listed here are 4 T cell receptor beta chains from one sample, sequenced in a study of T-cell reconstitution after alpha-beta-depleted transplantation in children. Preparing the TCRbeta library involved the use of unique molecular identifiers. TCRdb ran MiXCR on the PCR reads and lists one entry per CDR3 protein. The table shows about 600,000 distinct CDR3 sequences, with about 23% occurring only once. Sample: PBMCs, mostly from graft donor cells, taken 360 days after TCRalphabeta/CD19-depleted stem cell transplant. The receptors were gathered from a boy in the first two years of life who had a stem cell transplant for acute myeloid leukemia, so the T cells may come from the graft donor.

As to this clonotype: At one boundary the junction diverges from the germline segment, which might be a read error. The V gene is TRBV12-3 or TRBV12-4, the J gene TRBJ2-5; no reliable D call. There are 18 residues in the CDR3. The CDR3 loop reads CTSSFVPQTLRFQETQYF. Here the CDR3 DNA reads TGTACCAGCAGTTTTGTCCCCCAAACACTACGTTTCCAAGAGACCCAGTACTTC.

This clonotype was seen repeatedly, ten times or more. As DNA, the CDR3 is TGTGCCACCGCGACAGATACGCAGTATTTT. Its translation: CATATDTQYF. This rearrangement joins TRBV10-3 to TRBJ2-3; unclear D gene. The CDR3 contains 10 residues. V lost 10 bases and J lost 3, with 5 bases in between. Per the germline V gene, CDR1 is ENHRY and CDR2 is SYGVKD.

CDR3 sequence (DNA): TGTGCCAGCAGTTTATATAATCCAAGGTTTGGACAGGGGAAAATGTACGAGCAGTACTTC. Translated: CASSLYNPRFGQGKMYEQYF. The chain joins TRBV27 to TRBJ2-7; 9 positions match TRBD1. Germline V gives CDR1 MNHEY, CDR2 SMNVEV (reference sequence). Germline trimming cut 1 base from V and 4 bases from J; bases unmatched to any gene: 20. There are 20 residues in the CDR3.

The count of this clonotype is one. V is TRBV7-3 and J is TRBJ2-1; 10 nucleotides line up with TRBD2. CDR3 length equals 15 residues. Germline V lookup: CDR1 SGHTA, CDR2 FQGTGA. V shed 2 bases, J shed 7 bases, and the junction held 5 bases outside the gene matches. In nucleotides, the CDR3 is TGTGCCAGCAGCTTACTAGCGGGGGCCTGGAATGAGCAGTTCTTC. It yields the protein CASSLLAGAWNEQFF.